The clone carrying this T cell receptor beta chain showed up many times. The data derive from a study of T cells in Graves' hyperthyroidism and ophthalmopathy. Study-level information: The initial diagnosis was the point when peripheral blood was collected, ahead of any treatment.

Amplified TCR beta CDR3 regions came from RNA transcripts. A set of HTBI primers served as the primers for a first-round RT-PCR of the TCR CDR3. TCRdb itself ran the multiplex PCR reads through MiXCR, one entry per CDR3 protein. The data show 620,000 or so distinct CDR3 sequences, around 15% seen once. CDR3 size: 17 residues. The germline V and J ends were trimmed by 1 base and 0 bases, with 15 bases remaining between them. The germline gives CDR1 SEHNR, CDR2 FQNEAQ (reference sequence). Source material for PBMCs was more than 9.5 ml fresh peripheral blood. This rearrangement joins TRBV7-9 to TRBJ1-1; TRBD1 might be the D (6 bases). The TCR comes from a woman aged 45-65 years with Graves' ophthalmopathy. Sequenced input: blood. The chain's CDR3 is CASSLEPRTELNTEAFF. The CDR3 region has the DNA TGTGCCAGCAGCTTAGAACCCCGGACAGAACTGAACACTGAAGCTTTCTTT. Based on the CDR3 plus reference TRBV7-9 and TRBJ1-1, the full variable domain is DTGVSQNPRHKITKRGQNVTFRCDPISEHNRLYWYRQTLGQGPEFLTYFQNEAQLEKSRLLSDRFSAERPKGSFSTLEIQRTEQGDSAMYLCASSLEPRTELNTEAFFGQGTRLTVV.